This TCR beta chain originates from a study of T cell responses to AZD1222 COVID-19 vaccine. Clones were read by immunoSEQ multiplex PCR, and TCRdb kept only the in-frame ones, dropping some. The repertoire includes some 200,000 clones, approximately 93% of them detected once, and approximately 1.8% sits in the top ten. CDR3 length: 15 amino acids. Germline V gene lookup returns CDR1 LNHDA and CDR2 SQIVND (reference sequence). The V gene end was trimmed by 6 bases and the J gene end by 2 bases; junction bases not matched to a gene: 3. The V gene is TRBV19, the J gene TRBJ2-5; 13 positions agree with TRBD2. Sample: peripheral blood, taken 28 days after the second AZD1222 dose. The sequence derives from an adult who received the AZD1222 COVID-19 vaccine. CDR3 DNA sequence: TGTGCCAGTAGGCGACTAGCGGGGGGACAAGAGACCCAGTACTTC. The encoded protein is CASRRLAGGQETQYF.